A selection of T cell receptor beta chains follows, all from one sample in a study of CD8 T cells in Susac syndrome. TCRdb reprocessed the immunoSEQ multiplex PCR reads with MiXCR, giving one entry per CDR3 protein. The data show about 81,000 distinct CDR3 sequences, around 94% seen once. Sequences were obtained from CD8+ T cells from PBMCs. The receptors here all came from a human donor with Susac syndrome. Each CDR3 is given with its conserved first and last residue. The D gene is left open where the match is weak. Expanded clones are given a class, and other clones once, few, many or no size at all.

cdr3_length clone_size d_call j_call v_call cdr3_nt cdr3_aa
14 . TRBD1 TRBJ2-1 TRBV2 TGTGCCAGCAGTGGGACAGGCAAATACAATGAGCAGTTCTTC CASSGTGKYNEQFF
14 . . TRBJ2-2 TRBV12-3/TRBV12-4 TGTGCCAGACCGGGAACAGCGAACACCGGGGAGCTGTTTTTT CARPGTANTGELFF
17 . TRBD1 TRBJ2-1 TRBV5-4 TGTGCCAGCAGCTTGGGCTCCCGGACAGGTGTCTACAATGAGCAGTTCTTC CASSLGSRTGVYNEQFF
14 . TRBD1 TRBJ2-7 TRBV7-9 TGTGCCAGCAGCTTAGCCGGACAGGCCTACGAGCAGTACTTC CASSLAGQAYEQYF
14 once . TRBJ1-2 TRBV27 TGTGCCAGCAGTTCCCCCCGGGGAAACTATGGCTACACCTTC CASSSPRGNYGYTF
14 once . TRBJ1-6 TRBV20-1 TGCAGTGCTAGGGGGCCAACGGGAGGTTCACCCCTCCACTTT CSARGPTGGSPLHF
14 . . TRBJ2-3 TRBV27 TGTGCCAGCAGTTTCGCTTCTTCCCCAGATACGCAGTATTTT CASSFASSPDTQYF
11 . TRBD1 TRBJ1-1 TRBV27 TGTGCCAGCACACAGGGGGTTGAAGCTTTCTTT CASTQGVEAFF
17 . . TRBJ2-4 TRBV21-1 TGTGCCAGCAGCAAAGGAAGACAGGGAAGGGCCAAAAACATTCAGTACTTC CASSKGRQGRAKNIQYF
16 . TRBD1 TRBJ1-1 TRBV4-1 TGCGCCAGCAGCCAAGATCAAGCTGGACAGGGGATTGAAGCTTTCTTT CASSQDQAGQGIEAFF
17 . TRBD2 TRBJ2-2 TRBV7-3 TGTGCCAGCAGCCTCGGGACTAGCGGGACTAACACCGGGGAGCTGTTTTTT CASSLGTSGTNTGELFF
15 . . TRBJ2-2 TRBV19 TGTGCCAGTAGTAACTACCCCGGTGGCACCGGGGAGCTGTTTTTT CASSNYPGGTGELFF
16 . TRBD2 TRBJ2-1 TRBV25-1 TGTGCCAGCAGGGGTAGAGAACTAGCGGGGTGGAATGAGCAGTTCTTC CASRGRELAGWNEQFF
12 . . TRBJ1-1 TRBV6-2/TRBV6-3 TGTGCCAGCAGTTACTCGTGGGACGAAGCTTTCTTT CASSYSWDEAFF
14 once . TRBJ2-7 TRBV5-4 TGTGCCAGCAGCTTGGGGGACAAAGCCTACGAGCAGTACTTC CASSLGDKAYEQYF
12 . . TRBJ2-7 TRBV7-2 TGTGCCAGCAGCGACCTAGTTGACGAGCAGTACTTC CASSDLVDEQYF
14 . . TRBJ2-7 TRBV27 TGTGCCTCTTCCACAGGGCTCCCTCTAGGCGAGCAGTACTTC CASSTGLPLGEQYF
13 . . TRBJ1-1 TRBV27 TGTGCCAGCGGATTCACAGAGAACACTGAAGCTTTCTTT CASGFTENTEAFF
18 . TRBD1 TRBJ2-5 TRBV11-2 TGTGCCAGCAGCTCCAATAATCCTCACCGGGACAGACAAGAGACCCAGTACTTC CASSSNNPHRDRQETQYF
15 . . TRBJ1-2 TRBV7-9 TGTGCCAGCAGCCCCGCCGATGGGGCGAACTATGGCTACACCTTC CASSPADGANYGYTF
17 . TRBD1 TRBJ1-4 TRBV7-2 TGTGCCAGCAGCTTAGTCCCGCGGGACAGGGTTAATGAAAAACTGTTTTTT CASSLVPRDRVNEKLFF
14 . TRBD2 TRBJ2-7 TRBV30 TGTGCCTGGGGGGCTAGCGGGATTAGCTACGAGCAGTACTTC CAWGASGISYEQYF
15 . . TRBJ1-2 TRBV19 TGTGCCAGTAGTCCGCTCCCGGGACCACCTAATGGCTACACCTTC CASSPLPGPPNGYTF
14 . . TRBJ2-2 TRBV27 TGTGCCAGCGGTCCCATTATGAACACCGGGGAGCTGTTTTTT CASGPIMNTGELFF
12 . . TRBJ2-3 TRBV5-4 TGTGCCAGCAGCTTGGACTTAGATACGCAGTATTTT CASSLDLDTQYF
12 . . TRBJ1-2 TRBV12-5 TGTGCTAGTGGTTTGCCCGGGGGGGGCTACACCTTC CASGLPGGGYTF
16 . TRBD2 TRBJ2-1 TRBV6-4 TGTGCCAGCAGTGACTCGACTAGCGGGGGGGCCAATGAGCAGTTCTTC CASSDSTSGGANEQFF
18 . TRBD1 TRBJ2-1 TRBV11-2 TGTGCCAGCAGCTTAAGGGACAGGGGTCCCGGGATGATCAATGAGCAGTTCTTC CASSLRDRGPGMINEQFF
15 . . TRBJ2-3 TRBV20-1 TGCAGTGCTGCCCTCCCGAACCCCAGCACAGATACGCAGTATTTT CSAALPNPSTDTQYF
14 . . TRBJ1-1 TRBV30 TGTGCCTGGAGTGTAAACCGCTTGAACACTGAAGCTTTCTTT CAWSVNRLNTEAFF
14 . . TRBJ2-3 TRBV29-1 TGCAGCGTCCTCGACAGAGTCGGCACAGATACGCAGTATTTT CSVLDRVGTDTQYF
16 . . TRBJ2-1 TRBV20-1 TGCAGTGCTAGAGATGCGGGGGACAGCCTATACAATGAGCAGTTCTTC CSARDAGDSLYNEQFF
14 . TRBD1 TRBJ1-1 TRBV15 TGTGCCACCAGCGGGGACAGGGGGAACACTGAAGCTTTCTTT CATSGDRGNTEAFF
14 . . TRBJ2-7 TRBV27 TGTGCCAGCAGTCGCCGGGACACCATCTACGAGCAGTACTTC CASSRRDTIYEQYF
11 . . TRBJ2-1 TRBV6-5 TGTGCCAGCAGTGGGGGGTATGAGCAGTTCTTC CASSGGYEQFF
11 . . TRBJ2-1 TRBV20-1 TGCAGTGCCCCTGACTACAATGAGCAGTTCTTC CSAPDYNEQFF
12 . . TRBJ2-7 TRBV14 TGTGCCAGCAGCCAAGATCTTCGGGAGCAGTACTTC CASSQDLREQYF
14 . . TRBJ2-6 TRBV7-9 TGTGCCAGCCGCCTAGGGGGATTGGCCAACGTCCTGACTTTC CASRLGGLANVLTF
16 . TRBD1 TRBJ2-3 TRBV7-9 TGTGCCAGCAGCTTTATCAACAGGGGTAGCACAGATACGCAGTATTTT CASSFINRGSTDTQYF
18 . . TRBJ2-5 TRBV20-1 TGCAGTGCTAGAGGAGGGGAGCAGCCAAATTACGTTCAAGAGACCCAGTACTTC CSARGGEQPNYVQETQYF
14 . . TRBJ1-5 TRBV28 TGTGCCAGCGGGGGTACAGGCAGCAATCAGCCCCAGCATTTT CASGGTGSNQPQHF
13 . . TRBJ2-2 TRBV30 TGTGCCTGGAGTGTCGCGAACACCGGGGAGCTGTTTTTT CAWSVANTGELFF
14 . TRBD1 TRBJ1-5 TRBV10-2 TGCGCCAGCAGTGAACGGACAGGGAATCAGCCCCAGCATTTT CASSERTGNQPQHF
17 . TRBD1 TRBJ2-5 TRBV14 TGTGCCAGCAGTCCCCCGCCGGACAGGGATTTCCAAGAGACCCAGTACTTC CASSPPPDRDFQETQYF
13 once . TRBJ1-1 TRBV5-1 TGCGCCAGCAGCTTGTTGAGAAACACTGAAGCTTTCTTT CASSLLRNTEAFF
13 . . TRBJ2-7 TRBV30 TGTGCCTGGAGTGTCGGATTTTCGTACGAGCAGTACTTC CAWSVGFSYEQYF
17 . TRBD1 TRBJ2-5 TRBV5-6 TGTGCCAGCAGCTTGGAGGGACAGGCTCCAATCCAAGAGACCCAGTACTTC CASSLEGQAPIQETQYF